This T cell receptor beta chain was found in a study of blood T cell repertoires in COVID-19. The CDR3 length is 13 residues. The V gene lost 0 bases and the J gene lost 7 bases, with 9 bases spanning the gap. Looked up from germline, CDR1 is KGHDR and CDR2 is SFDVKD. Original analysis: Reference gene primers were amplified, and this amplification served to estimate nucleated cell counts. Clones were read by immunoSEQ multiplex PCR, and TCRdb kept only the in-frame ones, dropping some. Clone size and V and J calls were adopted from that table, with D and trimming inferred from the DNA. The sample lists around 300,000 clones; 80% to 90% were seen once.

Sequencing used peripheral blood. This clonotype was sampled from a woman aged 25-40 years with active or convalescent COVID-19. The chain recombines TRBV24-1 with TRBJ2-7; TRBD2 is a possible D gene (5 bases). The CDR3 sequence: CATSDLISGEQYF. CDR3 nucleotides: TGTGCCACCAGTGATTTGATTTCGGGAGAGCAGTACTTC.